The entry below describes one T cell receptor (beta chain). Its antigen has not been determined. It has no much larger one-base neighbor in the sample; base qualities were not kept. The immunoSEQ Assay, a bias-controlled multiplex PCR, was used to amplify TCRbeta CDR3 regions from genomic DNA. As for the authors' bioinformatics: The number of nucleated cells in each sample was estimated by amplification of reference gene primers within the assay. To quantify the absolute abundance of each unique TCRbeta CDR3 rearrangement, sequence reads were collapsed and filtered. For each sample, productive Simpson clonality was calculated as the square root of Simpson's diversity index across productive rearrangements. In TCRdb, the immuneACCESS table is reduced to in-frame sequences with V and J assigned. These tables do not hold every clone; where another copy was compared, an unresolved V gene accounts for under half, and the others remain unexplained. The V and J calls and clone size are taken from that table; D and trimming were inferred from the DNA. Across this sample there are about 220,000 clones, with under 90% seen only once. The ten largest clones represent 15% to 20% of the sample.

This record comes from a study of blood T cell repertoires in COVID-19 (TCRdb year 2020). A note on the overall study: Samples covering the acute and convalescent phases of COVID-19 were provided by collaborators in the United States, Italy and Spain. Where available, HLA class I and class II types were obtained from metadata supplied by the sample provider rather than from assay-based typing. Nearly every sample came with metadata listing a de-identified subject ID, COVID-19 status, age in years and sex. The material from the prospective study consisted of cDNA or gDNA derived from T cells, B-cell-depleted T cells, or PBMCs. Deeply sampled blood TCRbeta repertoires from subjects exposed to, actively infected with, or recovered from COVID-19 were included in the dataset. The repertoires were released in a freely available public database meant as a resource for research on the immune response to SARS-CoV-2. Samples came from the ongoing ImmuneRACE study (first 160 participants) plus 1,254 subjects from 6 global collaborators.

Collaborating institutions collected whole blood in K2EDTA tubes following their own protocols. For TCRbeta analysis, collaborators shipped samples as frozen whole blood, isolated PBMCs, or DNA extracted from either of those sample types. The study at large found these results: The amount of clinical and demographic metadata varied by source and participant and was provided uncurated.

The CDR3 measures 17 amino acids from cysteine to phenylalanine. Only the CDR3 DNA stays, 51 bases, in frame from base 1. The germline ends are 23 bases apart after V is trimmed by 4 bases and J by 4 bases. CDR1 is given as SNHLY and CDR2 as FYNNEI, both from the germline V gene. The sequence was obtained from a man aged 25-45 years with active or convalescent COVID-19. Specimen: peripheral blood. The V gene is TRBV2 and the J gene is TRBJ2-7; confidence is insufficient to name the D gene. The CDR3 amino acid sequence is: CASSVGAASGAAYEQYF. The nucleotide sequence reads as follows: TGTGCCAGCAGTGTGGGTGCGGCTTCTGGCGCAGCATACGAGCAGTACTTC.